This passage covers 6 T cell receptor beta chains from one sample sequenced in a study of spatial heterogeneity in lung cancer. TCRdb passed the 5' RACE reads through MiXCR, listing each CDR3 protein once. The data contain tens of thousands of distinct CDR3 sequences, under 8% of them seen just once; the ten biggest clones take up 14%. The sample's time point: sample taken at primary tumor resection. Frozen PBMC, nontumor lung or tumor provided whole RNA, which was sequenced unsorted. The sequencing here drew on PBMCs, taken at surgery. The origin of the receptors is a male donor with early-stage non-small cell lung cancer.

This clonotype appeared a few times. V is TRBV20-1 and J is TRBJ2-7, with D possibly being TRBD2 (6 bases). The CDR3 length is 13 residues. Per germline, CDR1 DFQATT and CDR2 SNEGSKA (reference sequence). Trimming removed 5 bases at V and 1 base at J, with 12 bases between. The CDR3 sequence: CSAPGLDSYEQYF. The CDR3 coding sequence is TGCAGTGCTCCGGGACTTGATTCCTACGAGCAGTACTTC.

The genes are TRBV29-1 and TRBJ2-7; TRBD1 aligns across 9 bases. V dropped 5 bases and J dropped 3; count of bases not matched to a gene: 5. This CDR3 region has 13 residues. Germline V gene sequence: CDR1 SQVTM, CDR2 ANQGSEA. In DNA form, the CDR3 reads TGCAGCGTTACCGGGACAGGGTACTACGAGCAGTACTTC. This translates into CSVTGTGYYEQYF.

This clonotype was observed at least ten times. J is TRBJ1-1 and V is TRBV15; D may be TRBD1 (6 bases). V lost 0 bases and J lost 5, with 13 bases in between. This CDR3 comprises 15 residues. CDR1 is LNHNV and CDR2 is YYDKDF in the germline V gene (reference sequence). The chain's CDR3 is CATSRDRVRGTEAFF. The CDR3 DNA reads as TGTGCCACCAGCAGAGATAGAGTTAGGGGGACTGAAGCTTTCTTT.

By sample fraction, this clonotype is large (0.1 to 1%). V usage is TRBV7-8 and J usage is TRBJ2-1, with TRBD2 identical over 9 bases. The CDR3 totals 18 residues. CDR1 and CDR2 from the germline V gene are SGHVS and FQNEAQ. V dropped 1 base and J dropped 0; count of bases not matched to a gene: 7. CDR3 region: CASSLELAGSLSYNEQFF. The CDR3 DNA sequence: TGTGCCAGCAGCTTAGAACTAGCGGGTTCTCTCTCCTACAATGAGCAGTTCTTC.

The table lists this clonotype with many counts. The rearrangement links TRBV28 to TRBJ2-1; D uncertain. Germline values: CDR1 MDHEN, CDR2 SYDVKM. CDR3 length: 14 amino acids. The germline V and J ends were trimmed by 7 bases and 11 bases, with 21 bases remaining between them. The CDR3 spells CASNNGFGVRKQFF. CDR3 bases: TGTGCCAGCAACAACGGATTTGGGGTAAGAAAGCAGTTCTTC.

This clonotype was detected ten times or more. CDR3: CASRLTGANSPLHF. CDR3 nucleotide sequence: TGTGCCAGCAGACTGACAGGAGCTAATTCACCCCTCCACTTT. The chain combines TRBV6-6 with TRBJ1-6; possibly TRBD1 for D (6 bases). V was trimmed by 6 bases and J by 6 bases, leaving 12 bases between them. CDR3 length: 14 residues. Germline values: CDR1 MNHNY, CDR2 SVGAGI (reference sequence).